This entry features one T cell receptor (beta chain) sequence. One junction end does not reproduce the germline sequence, and a read error may be involved. As handled by the study authors: Scientists estimated how many nucleated cells there were by amplifying reference gene primers. Using immunoSEQ multiplex PCR, the repertoire was profiled, and TCRdb retains in-frame clones only, with some absent. V and J calls and clone size are copied from that table; D and trimming were computed from the DNA. The table includes some 250,000 clones, approximately 86% detected once. The source of the sample is a study of blood T cell repertoires in COVID-19. Per germline, CDR1 SGHKS and CDR2 YYEKEE (reference sequence). CDR3 length: 13 amino acids.

The receptor was derived from a man aged 25-45 years with active or convalescent COVID-19. Sequencing was performed on peripheral blood. The chain uses TRBV5-5 and TRBJ1-2, with TRBD1 matching over 8 bases. The CDR3 here is CASSLATGGRSFF. In DNA form, the CDR3 reads TGTGCCAGCAGCTTGGCTACAGGGGGTAGGTCTTTCTTC.